This is a list of T cell receptor beta chains from one sample in a study of blood T cell repertoires in COVID-19. TCRdb keeps only in-frame clones here, not all; method: immunoSEQ multiplex PCR. The table records about 73,000 clones, 75% to 85% of them present only once. Sequenced: peripheral blood. The receptors were gathered from a woman in her fifties or sixties with acute or convalescent COVID-19. CDR3s include the opening cysteine and the closing phenylalanine or tryptophan. A D gene is named only where the DNA matches it firmly. Clone size is given for some rows only: seen once, a few or many times, or a class if the clone is expanded.

D	V	size	J	DNA	CDR3
TRBD1	TRBV12-5	NA	TRBJ1-2	TGTGCTAGTGGCACAGACAGGGGGGGTGGCTACACCTTC	CASGTDRGGGYTF
NA	TRBV19	NA	TRBJ1-4	TGTGCCAGTAGTATAAAGGGCCTGGAGGGAGAAAAACTGTTTTTT	CASSIKGLEGEKLFF
NA	TRBV29-1	NA	TRBJ1-1	TGCAGCGTTGAACTCGGGGCTGAAGCTTTCTTT	CSVELGAEAFF
TRBD2	TRBV3-1/TRBV3-2	NA	TRBJ2-1	TGTGCCAGCAGCCAAGTGCTAGCGGGGGGTTACAATGAGCAGTTCTTC	CASSQVLAGGYNEQFF
TRBD1	TRBV24-1	NA	TRBJ2-3	TGTGCCACCAGTGACAACAGGGGTGGAACAGATACGCAGTATTTT	CATSDNRGGTDTQYF
NA	TRBV12-3/TRBV12-4	NA	TRBJ2-4	TGTGCCAGCAGTTTCCAGGGTAACAGCATTCAGTACTTC	CASSFQGNSIQYF
NA	TRBV7-9	NA	TRBJ1-3	TGTGCCAGCACCGAGAACACAGTTGGAAACACCATATATTTT	CASTENTVGNTIYF
NA	TRBV18	NA	TRBJ1-3	TGTGCCAGCTCACCAGAACGGGGAAACACCATATATTTT	CASSPERGNTIYF
TRBD1	TRBV25-1	NA	TRBJ2-7	TGTGCCAGCAGTAGACAGGGTTCCTACGAGCAGTACTTC	CASSRQGSYEQYF
TRBD1	TRBV4-1	NA	TRBJ1-2	TGCGCCAGCAGCCCTCAACAGGGGGCCGACTATGGCTACACCTTC	CASSPQQGADYGYTF
NA	TRBV7-9	NA	TRBJ2-2	TGTGCCAGCAGTTCATTCAACACCGGGGAGCTGTTTTTT	CASSSFNTGELFF
NA	TRBV3-1/TRBV3-2	once	TRBJ1-1	TGTGCCAGCAGCCAAGGCAGAGGTAACACTGAAGCTTTCTTT	CASSQGRGNTEAFF
TRBD2	TRBV5-4	NA	TRBJ2-3	TGTGCCAGCAGCTTGGCCGGGAGCGGGGGGGCAGATACGCAGTATTTT	CASSLAGSGGADTQYF
NA	TRBV7-3	NA	TRBJ2-7	TGTGCCAGCAGCTTAACTCAGGCGGGTGGGCCCGAGCAGTACTTC	CASSLTQAGGPEQYF
TRBD2	TRBV15	NA	TRBJ2-5	TGTGCCACCAGCAGAGATCGGGCTAGCGGGGAGACCCAGTACTTC	CATSRDRASGETQYF
NA	TRBV5-1	NA	TRBJ2-1	TGCGCCAGCAGCTTGGCCGGGTACTACAATGAGCAGTTCTTC	CASSLAGYYNEQFF
TRBD1	TRBV19	NA	TRBJ1-2	TGTGCCAGTAGCAGGGACAGGGCGTATGGCTACACCTTC	CASSRDRAYGYTF
TRBD1	TRBV7-9	NA	TRBJ2-3	TGTGCCAGCAGCTGGGACAGGGCAGATACGCAGTATTTT	CASSWDRADTQYF
NA	TRBV5-1	NA	TRBJ1-1	TGCGCCAGCAGCTTGGGGTTGAACGAGGGAACTGAAGCTTTCTTT	CASSLGLNEGTEAFF
TRBD1	TRBV27	NA	TRBJ2-1	TGTGCCAGCAATCAGGGGGACTCCTACAATGAGCAGTTCTTC	CASNQGDSYNEQFF
TRBD1	TRBV30	NA	TRBJ1-2	TGTGCCGGCTCCGGGACAGCTAACTATGGCTACACCTTC	CAGSGTANYGYTF
NA	TRBV27	NA	TRBJ2-1	TGTGCCAGCAGCCTCAGGGGGGACTATGAGCAGTTCTTC	CASSLRGDYEQFF
TRBD1	TRBV5-1	NA	TRBJ1-1	TGCGCCAGCAGCTTGGGACAGGGGTACTCTGAAGCTTTCTTT	CASSLGQGYSEAFF
TRBD2	TRBV19	NA	TRBJ2-1	TGTGCCAGTAGTAAAGGACTAGACCCTGGGAATGAGCAGTTCTTC	CASSKGLDPGNEQFF
NA	TRBV5-1	NA	TRBJ1-4	TGCGCCAGCAGGGTTTCCGCAGGGTTGGCTGAAAAACTGTTTTTT	CASRVSAGLAEKLFF
TRBD1	TRBV9	NA	TRBJ1-2	TGTGCCAGCAGCCAACCGACAGGGCGATATGGCTACACCTTC	CASSQPTGRYGYTF
NA	TRBV10-3	once	TRBJ1-4	TGTGCCATCAGTGAGCGCAGGGCTGATGAAAAACTGTTTTTT	CAISERRADEKLFF
NA	TRBV19	once	TRBJ1-3	TGTGCCAGTAAAGACTCAACTGGAAACACCATATATTTT	CASKDSTGNTIYF
TRBD1	TRBV3-1/TRBV3-2	NA	TRBJ2-6	TGTGCCAGCAGCCAAGGGACAGGGGGCCACTCTGGGGCCAACGTCCTGACTTTC	CASSQGTGGHSGANVLTF
TRBD1	TRBV11-3	NA	TRBJ2-3	TGTGCCAGCAGCGGGCGGACAGGGGAAACAGATACGCAGTATTTT	CASSGRTGETDTQYF
NA	TRBV11-2	few	TRBJ1-2	TGTGCCAGCAGCTTAGGGCCGGGTAGCTATGGCTACACCTTC	CASSLGPGSYGYTF
TRBD2	TRBV9	once	TRBJ2-1	TGTGCCAGCAGCGTGCAAGCGGGGGGAGGCGATGAGCAGTTCTTC	CASSVQAGGGDEQFF